A selection of T cell receptor beta chains follows, all from one sample in a study of blood T cell repertoires in COVID-19. Here immunoSEQ multiplex PCR was the method, and the copy in TCRdb shows in-frame clones only, minus some. The sample carries about 210,000 clones, approximately 80% recorded once. The source material was peripheral blood. The receptor source for this set is a man in his 60s with COVID-19, enrolled during active disease. Both conserved end residues are part of each CDR3. The order of the fields is CDR3 protein, CDR3 DNA, J gene, D gene, V gene, clone size, CDR3 length. The D gene is left open where the match is weak. Part of the rows lack a size; the others show once, few, many or a class for expanded clones.

CDR3: CASSPVERYEQYF
DNA: TGCGCCAGCAGCCCCGTTGAGAGGTACGAGCAGTACTTC
J: TRBJ2-7
D: .
V: TRBV5-1
size: .
length: 13

CDR3: CAITKGSGRAGNYGYTF
DNA: TGTGCCATCACCAAGGGGTCGGGTAGGGCCGGGAACTATGGCTACACCTTC
J: TRBJ1-2
D: .
V: TRBV10-3
size: once
length: 17

CDR3: CASSFGGYSYNEQFF
DNA: TGTGCCAGCAGCTTCGGGGGGTACTCCTACAATGAGCAGTTCTTC
J: TRBJ2-1
D: TRBD2
V: TRBV13
size: .
length: 15

CDR3: CASSRTGNSGNTIYF
DNA: TGTGCCAGCAGCCGTACAGGGAACTCTGGAAACACCATATATTTT
J: TRBJ1-3
D: .
V: TRBV7-9
size: .
length: 15

CDR3: CASSPRDRGNTEAFF
DNA: TGTGCCAGCAGTCCCCGGGACAGGGGTAACACTGAAGCTTTCTTT
J: TRBJ1-1
D: TRBD1
V: TRBV6-5
size: .
length: 15

CDR3: CASSLAWTGEGEQYF
DNA: TGCGCCAGCAGCTTGGCCTGGACAGGGGAAGGGGAGCAGTACTTC
J: TRBJ2-7
D: TRBD1
V: TRBV5-1
size: .
length: 15

CDR3: CASSSTGLAGVEQFF
DNA: TGTGCCAGCAGCTCAACGGGACTAGCGGGAGTTGAGCAGTTCTTC
J: TRBJ2-1
D: TRBD2
V: TRBV28
size: .
length: 15

CDR3: CASSEARNTEAFF
DNA: TGTGCCAGCAGTGAAGCGCGCAACACTGAAGCTTTCTTT
J: TRBJ1-1
D: .
V: TRBV6-1
size: .
length: 13

CDR3: CASSDTAGTPNYGYTF
DNA: TGTGCCAGCAGTGACACCGCCGGGACACCTAACTATGGCTACACCTTC
J: TRBJ1-2
D: .
V: TRBV6-4
size: .
length: 16

CDR3: CASSWTLTGNTIYF
DNA: TGTGCCAGCAGCTGGACCCTCACGGGGAACACCATATATTTT
J: TRBJ1-3
D: .
V: TRBV5-6
size: .
length: 14

CDR3: CASSLGSDTGELFF
DNA: TGTGCCAGCAGCCTAGGATCAGATACCGGGGAGCTGTTTTTT
J: TRBJ2-2
D: .
V: TRBV7-9
size: .
length: 14

CDR3: CASSETQGGNEQFF
DNA: TGTGCCAGCAGCGAAACACAGGGCGGCAATGAGCAGTTCTTC
J: TRBJ2-1
D: .
V: TRBV2
size: .
length: 14

CDR3: CASSFTGKPEAFF
DNA: TGTGCCAGCAGCTTTACAGGGAAACCTGAAGCTTTCTTT
J: TRBJ1-1
D: .
V: TRBV5-4
size: .
length: 13

CDR3: CASSPSGQTEAFF
DNA: TGTGCCAGCTCACCATCGGGACAGACCGAAGCTTTCTTT
J: TRBJ1-1
D: TRBD1
V: TRBV18
size: .
length: 13

CDR3: CASSKETGMNTEAFF
DNA: TGTGCCAGCAGCAAAGAGACGGGGATGAACACTGAAGCTTTCTTT
J: TRBJ1-1
D: .
V: TRBV21-1
size: .
length: 15

CDR3: CASSKNHREYGLFF
DNA: TGTGCCAGCAGCAAAAACCACAGGGAGTATGGGCTGTTTTTT
J: TRBJ2-2
D: .
V: TRBV9
size: few
length: 14

CDR3: CATSREGRVEGSYEQYF
DNA: TGTGCCACCAGCAGAGAAGGCAGGGTGGAGGGATCCTACGAGCAGTACTTC
J: TRBJ2-7
D: .
V: TRBV15
size: .
length: 17

CDR3: CASSDLTGERDIQYF
DNA: TGTGCCAGCAGTGACCTAACGGGGGAGAGGGACATTCAGTACTTC
J: TRBJ2-4
D: .
V: TRBV6-1
size: .
length: 15

CDR3: CASSTWDKSSYEQYF
DNA: TGTGCCAGCAGCACCTGGGACAAATCCTCCTACGAGCAGTACTTC
J: TRBJ2-7
D: .
V: TRBV7-9
size: .
length: 15

CDR3: CSASPKGGPNEQFF
DNA: TGCAGTGCTAGTCCTAAGGGGGGGCCCAATGAGCAGTTCTTC
J: TRBJ2-1
D: .
V: TRBV20-1
size: .
length: 14

CDR3: CASSHLTNADNEQFF
DNA: TGCGCCAGCAGCCACCTGACTAACGCGGACAATGAGCAGTTCTTC
J: TRBJ2-1
D: .
V: TRBV4-1
size: .
length: 15

CDR3: CAISDRLLTGAVNGYTF
DNA: TGTGCCATCAGTGACCGATTGTTGACAGGGGCGGTGAATGGCTACACCTTC
J: TRBJ1-2
D: TRBD1
V: TRBV10-3
size: .
length: 17

CDR3: CASSLAAAGGHTGELFF
DNA: TGTGCCAGCAGCTTAGCGGCGGCAGGGGGCCACACCGGGGAGCTGTTTTTT
J: TRBJ2-2
D: TRBD1
V: TRBV7-6
size: .
length: 17

CDR3: CASSQGTSSYNEQFF
DNA: TGTGCCAGCAGCCAAGGGACTAGCTCCTACAATGAGCAGTTCTTC
J: TRBJ2-1
D: TRBD2
V: TRBV4-2
size: .
length: 15

CDR3: CAWSVVRTGGNYGYTF
DNA: TGTGCCTGGAGTGTAGTAAGAACAGGGGGTAACTATGGCTACACCTTC
J: TRBJ1-2
D: TRBD1
V: TRBV30
size: few
length: 16

CDR3: CASSRQATYEQYF
DNA: TGTGCCAGCAGTAGACAGGCAACCTACGAGCAGTACTTC
J: TRBJ2-7
D: .
V: TRBV6-5
size: .
length: 13

CDR3: CASSPGGGYEQYF
DNA: TGTGCCAGCTCACCCGGGGGGGGCTACGAGCAGTACTTC
J: TRBJ2-7
D: TRBD2
V: TRBV18
size: .
length: 13

CDR3: CASSERQGNEKLFF
DNA: TGTGCCAGCAGTGAACGACAGGGGAATGAAAAACTGTTTTTT
J: TRBJ1-4
D: TRBD1
V: TRBV27
size: .
length: 14

CDR3: CASSLSGGRNTEAFF
DNA: TGTGCCAGCAGCTTATCAGGGGGCAGGAACACTGAAGCTTTCTTT
J: TRBJ1-1
D: TRBD1
V: TRBV7-9
size: .
length: 15

CDR3: CASTVGTLTYEQYF
DNA: TGTGCCAGCACAGTTGGGACACTTACCTACGAGCAGTACTTC
J: TRBJ2-7
D: .
V: TRBV6-5
size: .
length: 14

CDR3: CASSTRQGTYGYTF
DNA: TGTGCCAGCAGTACGCGACAGGGAACCTATGGCTACACCTTC
J: TRBJ1-2
D: TRBD1
V: TRBV6-5
size: .
length: 14

CDR3: CASSSLLRDTQYF
DNA: TGTGCCAGCAGCTCCCTCCTGAGAGATACGCAGTATTTT
J: TRBJ2-3
D: .
V: TRBV5-6
size: .
length: 13

CDR3: CASSMRTEAFF
DNA: TGTGCCAGTAGTATGAGAACTGAAGCTTTCTTT
J: TRBJ1-1
D: .
V: TRBV19
size: .
length: 11

CDR3: CASSDSGGRGYTF
DNA: TGTGCCAGCAGTGACTCAGGAGGACGTGGCTACACCTTC
J: TRBJ1-2
D: .
V: TRBV6-4
size: .
length: 13

CDR3: CASIPSEGSEAFF
DNA: TGTGCCAGCATCCCGTCGGAGGGGAGTGAAGCTTTCTTT
J: TRBJ1-1
D: .
V: TRBV6-5
size: .
length: 13

CDR3: CASSPTGQAGNTIYF
DNA: TGTGCCAGCTCACCAACGGGACAGGCTGGAAACACCATATATTTT
J: TRBJ1-3
D: TRBD1
V: TRBV18
size: .
length: 15

CDR3: CATGNNYGYTF
DNA: TGTGCCACAGGGAATAACTATGGCTACACCTTC
J: TRBJ1-2
D: .
V: TRBV30
size: .
length: 11

CDR3: CASSLAGLAYEQYF
DNA: TGTGCCAGCAGCTTGGCTGGACTGGCGTACGAGCAGTACTTC
J: TRBJ2-7
D: .
V: TRBV5-4
size: .
length: 14

CDR3: CASSSRTGTYNEQFF
DNA: TGTGCCAGTAGTTCCCGGACAGGGACTTACAATGAGCAGTTCTTC
J: TRBJ2-1
D: TRBD1
V: TRBV19
size: once
length: 15

CDR3: CASSFIEEQYF
DNA: TGTGCCAGCAGTTTTATAGAGGAGCAGTACTTC
J: TRBJ2-7
D: .
V: TRBV11-2
size: once
length: 11

CDR3: CASSQASSVSYEQYF
DNA: TGTGCCAGCAGCCAAGCCTCTAGCGTCTCCTACGAGCAGTACTTC
J: TRBJ2-7
D: .
V: TRBV3-1/TRBV3-2
size: many
length: 15

CDR3: CASSLQGGHTEAFF
DNA: TGTGCCAGCAGCTTGCAGGGAGGCCACACTGAAGCTTTCTTT
J: TRBJ1-1
D: .
V: TRBV11-3
size: .
length: 14

CDR3: CASSRDSLAGELFF
DNA: TGTGCCAGCAGCCGGGACTCCCTTGCCGGGGAGCTGTTTTTT
J: TRBJ2-2
D: .
V: TRBV11-2
size: .
length: 14

CDR3: CASSLAPDRAGTEAFF
DNA: TGCGCCAGCAGCTTGGCGCCAGACAGGGCGGGCACTGAAGCTTTCTTT
J: TRBJ1-1
D: TRBD1
V: TRBV5-1
size: .
length: 16

CDR3: CASSTRQGYIQYF
DNA: TGTGCCAGCAGCACTCGACAGGGGTACATTCAGTACTTC
J: TRBJ2-4
D: TRBD1
V: TRBV11-2
size: .
length: 13

CDR3: CATSGSVEPQHF
DNA: TGTGCCACCAGTGGTAGTGTGGAGCCCCAGCATTTT
J: TRBJ1-5
D: .
V: TRBV24-1
size: .
length: 12

CDR3: CASSLDNRGYGYTF
DNA: TGTGCCAGCAGCTTAGATAATAGGGGCTATGGCTACACCTTC
J: TRBJ1-2
D: .
V: TRBV11-2
size: .
length: 14

CDR3: CASSSGQSRDYGYTF
DNA: TGCGCCAGCAGCTCCGGACAGTCCCGCGACTATGGCTACACCTTC
J: TRBJ1-2
D: .
V: TRBV5-1
size: .
length: 15

CDR3: CASRRVAGADTQYF
DNA: TGTGCCAGCAGGCGGGTGGCGGGAGCAGATACGCAGTATTTT
J: TRBJ2-3
D: TRBD2
V: TRBV7-2
size: .
length: 14

CDR3: CASSKEGGRVKFF
DNA: TGTGCCAGCAGCAAGGAGGGCGGGAGAGTAAAATTCTTC
J: TRBJ2-1
D: TRBD2
V: TRBV7-2
size: .
length: 13

CDR3: CAWSPIGEFGNTIYF
DNA: TGTGCCTGGAGCCCCATAGGGGAATTTGGAAACACCATATATTTT
J: TRBJ1-3
D: .
V: TRBV30
size: .
length: 15

CDR3: CASGEASGNSPLHF
DNA: TGTGCCAGCGGGGAAGCGTCGGGGAATTCACCCCTCCACTTT
J: TRBJ1-6
D: .
V: TRBV6-4
size: .
length: 14